A selection of T cell receptor beta chains follows, all from one sample in a study of post-analysis software for immune sequencing data. TCRdb reprocessed the PCR reads with MiXCR, giving one entry per CDR3 protein. The table has 650,000 to 900,000 distinct CDR3 sequences, just over 45% seen once. Sequencing input: blood. These receptors originate from a girl aged 5 to 17 with multiple sclerosis. Both conserved end residues are part of each CDR3. A D gene is named only where the DNA matches it firmly. Part of the rows lack a size; the others show once, few, many or a class for expanded clones.

D gene	V gene	clone size	J gene	CDR3 protein	CDR3 DNA
TRBD1	TRBV6-2/TRBV6-3	few	TRBJ2-3	CASSYSIGGQGAPAQYF	TGTGCCAGCAGTTACTCGATCGGGGGACAGGGGGCTCCGGCGCAGTATTTT
-	TRBV7-2	-	TRBJ2-4	CASSFDPTGTAKNIQYF	TGTGCCAGCAGCTTCGACCCTACCGGGACCGCCAAAAACATTCAGTACTTC
-	TRBV4-3	few	TRBJ2-7	CASSPRRGPLYEQYF	TGCGCCAGCAGCCCTCGACGCGGACCTCTTTACGAGCAGTACTTC
-	TRBV29-1	-	TRBJ2-1	CSATGRVVEQFF	TGCAGCGCCACAGGGCGGGTTGTGGAGCAGTTCTTC
TRBD1	TRBV12-3/TRBV12-4	few	TRBJ2-4	CASSLTGENIQYF	TGTGCCAGCAGTTTGACAGGGGAGAACATTCAGTACTTC
TRBD2	TRBV12-3/TRBV12-4	-	TRBJ2-5	CASGEAGQETQYF	TGTGCCAGCGGCGAAGCGGGACAAGAGACCCAGTACTTC
TRBD2	TRBV28	once	TRBJ2-7	CASSTSGGTYYSYEQYF	TGTGCCAGCAGTACTAGCGGGGGAACGTATTACTCCTACGAGCAGTACTTC
TRBD2	TRBV27	-	TRBJ2-4	CASSLLPGLAGGRYRQYF	TGTGCCAGCAGTCTTCTTCCGGGACTAGCGGGAGGACGCTACAGGCAGTACTTC
-	TRBV29-1	-	TRBJ2-5	CSIGAGVQETQYF	TGCAGCATTGGGGCAGGGGTCCAAGAGACCCAGTACTTC
TRBD1	TRBV4-2	-	TRBJ1-1	CASSLDTTGTMNTEAFF	TGTGCCAGCAGCCTCGATACGACAGGGACTATGAACACTGAAGCTTTCTTT
-	TRBV7-2	-	TRBJ2-5	CASSRVGGSEQYF	TGTGCCAGCAGCCGTGTGGGAGGATCTGAGCAGTACTTC
-	TRBV10-2	-	TRBJ2-7	CASKFDSSYEQYF	TGCGCCAGCAAGTTCGACAGCTCCTACGAGCAGTACTTC
TRBD2	TRBV9	few	TRBJ2-3	CASSVATRTRSVPDTQYF	TGTGCCAGCAGCGTAGCTACCCGGACTAGGAGTGTGCCAGATACGCAGTATTTT
TRBD1	TRBV6-5	once	TRBJ1-2	CASSLRGREGYTF	TGTGCCAGCAGCCTCAGGGGGCGCGAGGGCTACACCTTC
-	TRBV24-1	-	TRBJ2-2	CATSDITGINTGELFF	TGTGCCACCAGTGACATAACGGGGATAAACACCGGGGAGCTGTTTTTT